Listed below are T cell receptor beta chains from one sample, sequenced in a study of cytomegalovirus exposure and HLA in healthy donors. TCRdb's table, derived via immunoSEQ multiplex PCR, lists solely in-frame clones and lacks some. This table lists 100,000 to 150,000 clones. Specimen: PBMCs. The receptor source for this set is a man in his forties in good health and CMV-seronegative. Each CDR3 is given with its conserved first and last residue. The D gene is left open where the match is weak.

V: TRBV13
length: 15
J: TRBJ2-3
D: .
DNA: TGTGCCAGCAGCTTAGCGGCGGAATTGGCAGATACGCAGTATTTT
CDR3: CASSLAAELADTQYF

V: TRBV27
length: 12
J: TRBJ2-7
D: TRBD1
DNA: TGTGCCAGCGGACAGGTTCGGTGGGAGCAGTACTTC
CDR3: CASGQVRWEQYF

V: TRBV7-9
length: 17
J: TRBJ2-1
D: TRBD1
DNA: TGTGCCAGCAGCTTGACAGGGGGCCCTTCTACAGGGAATGAGCAGTTCTTC
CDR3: CASSLTGGPSTGNEQFF

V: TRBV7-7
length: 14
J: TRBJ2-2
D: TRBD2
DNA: TGTGCTAGCAGCCCGGCTAGCGGCACCGGGGAGCTGTTTTTT
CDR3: CASSPASGTGELFF

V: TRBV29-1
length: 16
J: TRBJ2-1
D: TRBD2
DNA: TGCAGCGATCGAACCCTAGCGGGAGGCCTCAACAATGAGCAGTTCTTC
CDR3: CSDRTLAGGLNNEQFF

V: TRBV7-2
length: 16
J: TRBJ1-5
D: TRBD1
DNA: TGTGCCAGCAGCCTTCGGACAGGGCAAGGCAATCAGCCCCAGCATTTT
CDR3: CASSLRTGQGNQPQHF

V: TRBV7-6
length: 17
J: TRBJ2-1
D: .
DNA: TGTGCCAGCAGCCCACGAGTTAGCGGAACCTCCTACAATGAGCAGTTCTTC
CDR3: CASSPRVSGTSYNEQFF

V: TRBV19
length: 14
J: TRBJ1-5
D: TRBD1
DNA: TGTGCCAGTAGCCAGACAGGGGGCAATCAGCCCCAGCATTTT
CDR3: CASSQTGGNQPQHF

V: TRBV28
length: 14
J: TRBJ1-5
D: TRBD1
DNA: TGTGCCAGCAGTTTATCGCCAGGGGGACAGCCCCAGCATTTT
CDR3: CASSLSPGGQPQHF

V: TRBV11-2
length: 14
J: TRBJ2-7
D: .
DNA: TGTGCCAGCAGCCACCCGGGACTGCCTTACGAGCAGTACTTC
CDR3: CASSHPGLPYEQYF

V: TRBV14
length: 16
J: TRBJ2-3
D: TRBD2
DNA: TGTGCCAGCAGCCAAGTAGCGGGAGTCGTCACAGATACGCAGTATTTT
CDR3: CASSQVAGVVTDTQYF

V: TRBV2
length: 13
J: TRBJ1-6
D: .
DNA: TGTGCCAGCAGGAAGGGGAGGAATTCACCCCTCCACTTT
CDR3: CASRKGRNSPLHF

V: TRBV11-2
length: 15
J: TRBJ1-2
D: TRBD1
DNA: TGTGCCAGCAGCTTAGTGACAGGGGTTGGGTATGGCTACACCTTC
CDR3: CASSLVTGVGYGYTF

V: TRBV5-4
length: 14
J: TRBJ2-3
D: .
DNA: TGTGCCAGCACCTACCCTGCTGGCACAGATACGCAGTATTTT
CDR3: CASTYPAGTDTQYF

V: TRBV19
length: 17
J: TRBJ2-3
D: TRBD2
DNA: TGTGCCAGTAGTATCGGACCTAGCGGGGCCAGCACAGATACGCAGTATTTT
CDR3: CASSIGPSGASTDTQYF

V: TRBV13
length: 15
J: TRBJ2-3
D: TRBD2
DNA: TGTGCCAGCAGCCGGACTAGCGGGGGCACAGATACGCAGTATTTT
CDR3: CASSRTSGGTDTQYF

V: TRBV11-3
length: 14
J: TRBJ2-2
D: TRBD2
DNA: TGTGCCAGCAGGCCCCCGGGAGGGCCCGAGGAGCTGTTTTTT
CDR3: CASRPPGGPEELFF

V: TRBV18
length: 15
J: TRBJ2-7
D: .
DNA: TGTGCCAGCTCACCTGGAGGGACCAGCTCCTACGAGCAGTACTTC
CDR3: CASSPGGTSSYEQYF

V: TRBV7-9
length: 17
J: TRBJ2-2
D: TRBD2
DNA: TGTGCCAGCAGCTTCGGGACTAGCGGGAAGAACACCGGGGAGCTGTTTTTT
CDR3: CASSFGTSGKNTGELFF

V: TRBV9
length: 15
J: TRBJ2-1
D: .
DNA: TGTGCCAGCAGCAAACTGAGGGAGAATGTTAATGAGCAGTTCTTC
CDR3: CASSKLRENVNEQFF

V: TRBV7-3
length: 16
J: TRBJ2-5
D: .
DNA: TGTGCCAGCAGCTTAACGGGGGGGACAGGAGAAGAGACCCAGTACTTC
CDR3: CASSLTGGTGEETQYF

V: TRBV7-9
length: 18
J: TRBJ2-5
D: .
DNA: TGTGCCAGCAGCTTAGTTCTCGTTTTTCAGGGGCGCTGGGAGACCCAGTACTTC
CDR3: CASSLVLVFQGRWETQYF

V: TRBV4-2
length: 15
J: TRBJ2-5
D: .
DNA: TGTGCCAGCAGCCCATGGGGGGGCTCCCAAGAGACCCAGTACTTC
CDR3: CASSPWGGSQETQYF

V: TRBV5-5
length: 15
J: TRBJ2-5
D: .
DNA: TGTGCCAGCACCTCCTCCGGGGCAGGGGGGGAGACCCAGTACTTC
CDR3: CASTSSGAGGETQYF

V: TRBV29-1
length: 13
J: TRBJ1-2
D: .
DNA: TGCAGCGTTGAAGACAGCGGAAACTATGGCTACACCTTC
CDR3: CSVEDSGNYGYTF

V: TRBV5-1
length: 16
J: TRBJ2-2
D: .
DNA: TGCGCCAGCAGGGAAGGTCTACCCAGGGGGGACGGGGAGCTGTTTTTT
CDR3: CASREGLPRGDGELFF

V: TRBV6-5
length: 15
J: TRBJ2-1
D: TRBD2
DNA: TGTGCCAGCAGTTACTCTAGCGGGTTGATTATGGAGCAGTTCTTC
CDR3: CASSYSSGLIMEQFF

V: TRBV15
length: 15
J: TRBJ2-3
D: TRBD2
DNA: TGTGCCACCAGCACACTAGCGGGAGTATTAGATACGCAGTATTTT
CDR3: CATSTLAGVLDTQYF

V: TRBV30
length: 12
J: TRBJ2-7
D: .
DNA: TGTGCCTGGAGTGGAGAGAACTACGAGCAGTACTTC
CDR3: CAWSGENYEQYF

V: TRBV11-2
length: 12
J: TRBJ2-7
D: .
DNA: TGTGCCAGCAGCTCGACAGGTGTAGAGCAGTACTTC
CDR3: CASSSTGVEQYF

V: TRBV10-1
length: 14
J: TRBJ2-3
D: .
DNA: TGCGCCACCTTTATGGAGGGAGAAACAGATACGCAGTATTTT
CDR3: CATFMEGETDTQYF

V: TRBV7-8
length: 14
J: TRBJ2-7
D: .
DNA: TGTGCCAGCAGCGCCCCCGGACAGAGCTACGAGCAGTACTTC
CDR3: CASSAPGQSYEQYF

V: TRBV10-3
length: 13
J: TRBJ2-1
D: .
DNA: TGTGCCATCACCCCCGGGGGGCTGGATGAGCAGTTCTTC
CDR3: CAITPGGLDEQFF

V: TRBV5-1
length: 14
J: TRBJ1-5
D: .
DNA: TGCGCCAGCAGCTTCGGCGGGAACAATCAGCCCCAGCATTTT
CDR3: CASSFGGNNQPQHF

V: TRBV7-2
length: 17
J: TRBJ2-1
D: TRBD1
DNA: TGTGCCAGCAGCTCCCGGGTGGGGACAGGGTCCCGTAATGAGCAGTTCTTC
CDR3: CASSSRVGTGSRNEQFF

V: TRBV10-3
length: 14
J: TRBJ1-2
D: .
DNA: TGTGCCATCAGTGCCCCGACAGCGAACTATGGCTACACCTTC
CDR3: CAISAPTANYGYTF

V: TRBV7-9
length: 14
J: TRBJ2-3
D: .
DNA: TGTGCCAGCAGCTTAGGCCTAAACTCAGATACGCAGTATTTT
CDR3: CASSLGLNSDTQYF

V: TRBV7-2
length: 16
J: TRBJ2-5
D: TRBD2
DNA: TGTGCCAGCAGCGCCTTGGGACTAGCGAGAACGGAGACCCAGTACTTC
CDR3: CASSALGLARTETQYF

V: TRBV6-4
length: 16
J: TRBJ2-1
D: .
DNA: TGTGCCAGCAGTGACCAAGAGAGAGGTGGATTCAATGAGCAGTTCTTC
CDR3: CASSDQERGGFNEQFF

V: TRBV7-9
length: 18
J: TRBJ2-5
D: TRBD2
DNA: TGTGCCAGCAGCCCAACTGGACTAGCGGGGATCCTTCGGGAGACCCAGTACTTC
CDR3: CASSPTGLAGILRETQYF

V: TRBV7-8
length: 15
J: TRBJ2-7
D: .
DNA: TGTGCCAGCAGCTCAGGGGCGGGAGCCCTCTACGAGCAGTACTTC
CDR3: CASSSGAGALYEQYF

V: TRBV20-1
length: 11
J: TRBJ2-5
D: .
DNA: TGCAGTGCTAGTCCAGAAGAGACCCAGTACTTC
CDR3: CSASPEETQYF

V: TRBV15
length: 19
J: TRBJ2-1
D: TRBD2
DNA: TGTGCCACCAGCAGAGGAATCTCCTTAGCGGGAGGGCCTGATCGACTGCAGTTCTTC
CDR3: CATSRGISLAGGPDRLQFF

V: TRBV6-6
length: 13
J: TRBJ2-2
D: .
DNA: TGTGCCAGCAGTACAATCAACACCGGGGAGCTGTTTTTT
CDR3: CASSTINTGELFF

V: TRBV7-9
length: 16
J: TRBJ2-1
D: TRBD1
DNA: TGTGCCAGCAGCTCGTTTGGGGACAGGGGGATGAATGAGCAGTTCTTC
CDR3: CASSSFGDRGMNEQFF

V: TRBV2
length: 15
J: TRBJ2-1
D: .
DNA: TGTGCCAGCAGTGAAGGGAGGGGGCCCTACAATGAGCAGTTCTTC
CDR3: CASSEGRGPYNEQFF

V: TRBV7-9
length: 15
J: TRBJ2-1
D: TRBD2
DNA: TGTGCCACCCAGCTAGCGGTAAGCTCCTACAATGAGCAGTTCTTC
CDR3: CATQLAVSSYNEQFF

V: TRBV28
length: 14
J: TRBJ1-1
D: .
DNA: TGTGCCAGCAGTTTAAGTAGGGGTTCCACTGAAGCTTTCTTT
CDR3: CASSLSRGSTEAFF

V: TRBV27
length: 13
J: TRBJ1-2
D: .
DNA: TGTGCCAGCAGTTTCCAGGTGAACTATGGCTACACCTTC
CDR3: CASSFQVNYGYTF

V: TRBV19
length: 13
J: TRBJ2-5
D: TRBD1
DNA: TGTGCCAGTAGTCGGACAGGGGCAGAGACCCAGTACTTC
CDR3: CASSRTGAETQYF

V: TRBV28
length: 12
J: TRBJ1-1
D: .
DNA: TGTGCCATCTATAGAATGAACACTGAAGCTTTCTTT
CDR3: CAIYRMNTEAFF

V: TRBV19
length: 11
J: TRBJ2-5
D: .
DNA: TGTGCCAGTAGGGCGGGAGAGACCCAGTACTTC
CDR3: CASRAGETQYF

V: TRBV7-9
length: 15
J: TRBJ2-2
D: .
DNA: TGTGCCAGCAGCTTAGTTTACGAGGGCAGCGGGGAGCTGTTTTTT
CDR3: CASSLVYEGSGELFF